The 8 T cell receptor beta chains reported below all come from one sample, sequenced in a study of multiple sclerosis patients with progressive multifocal leukoencephalopathy (dated by TCRdb to the late 2010s). The method behind the library was the immunoSEQ multiplex PCR assay. TCRdb took this table from immuneACCESS and kept in-frame rearrangements with V and J called. Such tables lack part of the clones; where checked against another copy, unresolved V genes explain under half of the gap, and the rest is unexplained. The sample table shows around 30,000 clones, and around 91% are seen once. Of the sample, 1.3% is held by the ten largest clones. The time point label for this specimen denotes: approximately 12 months of natalizumab therapy. The treatment or condition label corresponds to: on natalizumab therapy at sampling. This specimen consisted of PBMCs, obtained from a patient treated with natalizumab. Receptors were obtained from a human donor with multiple sclerosis.

The rearrangement uses TRBV30 and TRBJ1-5, with D perhaps matching TRBD1 (5 bases). Trimming cost V 3 bases and J 3 bases, with 12 bases left between them. Germline V gene sequence: CDR1 GTSNPN, CDR2 SVGIG (reference sequence). This CDR3 comprises 14 residues. The CDR3 loop is CAWRDGAANQPQHF. In DNA, the CDR3 is TGTGCCTGGAGGGACGGGGCCGCCAATCAGCCCCAGCATTTT.

This clone came up a few times. This rearrangement joins TRBV6-4 to TRBJ1-2, with TRBD1 as a possible D gene (6 bases). CDR3 size: 14 residues. The V end lost 2 bases, the J end lost 7 bases, and 14 bases lay between the germline ends. Germline CDR1 MRHNA, CDR2 SNTAGT. The CDR3 DNA reads TGTGCCAGCAGTGACGCCGGGGGCGCTGGTGGCTACACCTTC. Translating it yields CASSDAGGAGGYTF.

The chain uses TRBV28 and TRBJ1-6, with D uncertain. CDR3 length: 15 amino acids. The V gene's germline CDR1 is MDHEN and CDR2 SYDVKM. The V end lost 7 bases, the J end lost 0 bases, and 10 bases lay between the germline ends. CDR3 loop: CASIKDGSYNSPLHF. CDR3 sequence (DNA): TGTGCCAGCATTAAGGACGGCTCCTATAATTCACCCCTCCACTTT.

This clone has more than one count but fewer than ten. The chain combines TRBV5-1 with TRBJ2-7; 15 bases match TRBD2. With V trimmed by 3 bases and J by 5 bases, 15 bases remained unmatched. Germline V gene lookup returns CDR1 SGHRS and CDR2 YFSETQ. CDR3 length: 19 amino acids. CDR3 loop: CASSSGLAGGPFLSDEQYF. DNA of the CDR3: TGCGCCAGCAGCTCAGGACTAGCGGGGGGGCCTTTTCTTTCCGACGAGCAGTACTTC.

This chain connects TRBV5-1 to TRBJ2-2; D is possibly TRBD1 (6 bases). V was shortened by 0 bases and J by 4 bases, with 10 bases between the two germline ends. The CDR3 is 15 residues long. CDR1 and CDR2 (germline): SGHRS, YFSETQ. The CDR3 sequence: CASSLERGSTGELFF. CDR3 bases: TGCGCCAGCAGCTTGGAAAGGGGGAGCACCGGGGAGCTGTTTTTT.

The chain recombines TRBV9 with TRBJ1-6; 9 positions match TRBD1. CDR1 and CDR2 from the germline V gene are SGDLS and YYNGEE. V was pared by 2 bases and J by 8 bases, with 2 bases of the junction left unmatched. This CDR3 has 14 amino acids. Here the CDR3 DNA reads TGTGCCAGCAGCGTGGACAGGGGTGATTCACCCCTCCACTTT. Protein sequence: CASSVDRGDSPLHF.

The chain combines TRBV7-6 with TRBJ2-1; a weak D match, TRBD1 (6 bases). The germline V and J ends were trimmed by 4 bases and 3 bases, with 19 bases remaining between them. The CDR3 contains 17 residues. CDR1 SGHVS and CDR2 FNYEAQ come from the germline V gene. The CDR3 bases are TGTGCCAGCAGCTCCCTGGGACAATCCCAGTTCTACAATGAGCAGTTCTTC. Encoded protein: CASSSLGQSQFYNEQFF.

This rearrangement joins TRBV29-1 to TRBJ1-2; D may be TRBD1 (5 bases). This CDR3 is built from 13 residues. Germline V gene data show CDR1 as SQVTM and CDR2 as ANQGSEA. The V end was cut by 7 bases, the J end by 0 bases, with 12 bases between. The CDR3 sequence is CSARDEANYGYTF. The CDR3 DNA follows: TGCAGCGCAAGGGACGAAGCTAACTATGGCTACACCTTC.